This T cell receptor (beta chain) appears in the sequencing data of a study of molecular identifiers for immune sequencing clone quantification. The CD8+CD4-CCR7+CD45RA+ phenotype defined the sorted naive CD8 T cells. TCRdb independently ran MiXCR on the PCR reads; one entry per CDR3 protein. The sample includes about 510,000 distinct CDR3 sequences, approximately 25% of them seen just once. The CDR3 is 17 amino acids. Germline trimming cut 2 bases from V and 0 bases from J; bases unmatched to any gene: 8. Germline V gene lookup returns CDR1 SGHDT and CDR2 YYEEEE. This clonotype has more than one count but fewer than ten. Its specificity is not known. General study findings and limits: Barcode collisions between identical TCR molecules could shrink estimates of highly expanded clone sizes. Over 99% of CMV-specific effector molecules, but under 1% of naive ones, were in clones above 20 copies.

Sequencing was performed on naive CD8+ T cells from blood, with Jurkat cell RNA spiked in. Subset described: FACS-sorted CD8+CD4-CCR7+CD45RA+ naive T cells. V gene TRBV5-6 combines with J gene TRBJ2-3; TRBD2 matches 8 bases. The sequence derives from a human donor in good health. Some libraries in this study had Jurkat cell RNA spiked in. The CDR3 DNA sequence: TGTGCCAGCAGCTTTCCCCCCGCTAGCGGGAGCACAGATACGCAGTATTTT. Translating it yields CASSFPPASGSTDTQYF.